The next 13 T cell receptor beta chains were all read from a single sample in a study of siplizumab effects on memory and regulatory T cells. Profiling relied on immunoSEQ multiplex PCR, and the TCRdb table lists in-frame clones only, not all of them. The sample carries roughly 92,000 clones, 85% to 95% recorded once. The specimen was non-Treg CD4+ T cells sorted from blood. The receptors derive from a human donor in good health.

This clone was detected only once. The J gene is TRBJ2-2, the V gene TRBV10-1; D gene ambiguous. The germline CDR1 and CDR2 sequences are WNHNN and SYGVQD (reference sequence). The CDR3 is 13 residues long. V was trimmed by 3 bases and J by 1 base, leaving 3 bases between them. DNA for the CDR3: TGCGCCAGCAGTGAAGGGAACACCGGGGAGCTGTTTTTT. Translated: CASSEGNTGELFF.

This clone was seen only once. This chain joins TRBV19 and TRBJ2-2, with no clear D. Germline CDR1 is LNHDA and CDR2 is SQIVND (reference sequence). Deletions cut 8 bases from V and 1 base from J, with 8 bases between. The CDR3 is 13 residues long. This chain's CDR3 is CASGKGNTGELFF. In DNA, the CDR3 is TGTGCCAGTGGGAAGGGGAACACCGGGGAGCTGTTTTTT.

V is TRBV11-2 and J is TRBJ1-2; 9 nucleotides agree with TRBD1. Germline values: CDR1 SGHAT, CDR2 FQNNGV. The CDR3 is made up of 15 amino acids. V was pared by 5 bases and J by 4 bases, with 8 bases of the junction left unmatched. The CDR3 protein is CASSADRGTTYGYTF. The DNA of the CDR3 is TGTGCCAGCAGCGCGGACAGGGGTACCACCTATGGCTACACCTTC.

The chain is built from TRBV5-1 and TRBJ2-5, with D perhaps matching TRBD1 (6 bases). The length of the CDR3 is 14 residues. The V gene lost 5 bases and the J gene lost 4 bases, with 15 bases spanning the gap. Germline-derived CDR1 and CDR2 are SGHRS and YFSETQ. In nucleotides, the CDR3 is TGCGCCAGCAGGCCTAACAGGGTTGGAGAGACCCAGTACTTC. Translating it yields CASRPNRVGETQYF.

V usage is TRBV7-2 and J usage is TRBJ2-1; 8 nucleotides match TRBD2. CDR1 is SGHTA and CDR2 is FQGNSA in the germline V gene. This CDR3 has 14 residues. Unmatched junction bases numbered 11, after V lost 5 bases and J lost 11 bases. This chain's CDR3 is CASSTHSGAVQQFF. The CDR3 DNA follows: TGTGCCAGCAGCACCCATAGCGGGGCAGTTCAGCAGTTCTTC.

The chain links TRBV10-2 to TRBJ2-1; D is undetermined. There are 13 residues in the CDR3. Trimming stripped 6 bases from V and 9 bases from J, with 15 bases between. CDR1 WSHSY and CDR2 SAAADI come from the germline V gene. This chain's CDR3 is CASSIDSRSEQFF. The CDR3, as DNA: TGCGCCAGCAGCATTGATAGCCGGAGTGAGCAGTTCTTC.

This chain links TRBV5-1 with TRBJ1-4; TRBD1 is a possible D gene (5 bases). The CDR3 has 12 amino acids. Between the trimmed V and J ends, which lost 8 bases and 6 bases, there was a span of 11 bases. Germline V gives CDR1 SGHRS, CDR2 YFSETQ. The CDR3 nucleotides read TGCGCCAGAAGAACGGGGGATGAAAAACTGTTTTTT. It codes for CARRTGDEKLFF.

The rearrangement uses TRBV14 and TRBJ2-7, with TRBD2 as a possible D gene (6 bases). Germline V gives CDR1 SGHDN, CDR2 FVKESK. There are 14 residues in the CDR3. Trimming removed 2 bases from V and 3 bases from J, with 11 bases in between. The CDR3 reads CASSQPGLLYEQYF. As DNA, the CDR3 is TGTGCCAGCAGCCAACCGGGACTCCTCTACGAGCAGTACTTC.

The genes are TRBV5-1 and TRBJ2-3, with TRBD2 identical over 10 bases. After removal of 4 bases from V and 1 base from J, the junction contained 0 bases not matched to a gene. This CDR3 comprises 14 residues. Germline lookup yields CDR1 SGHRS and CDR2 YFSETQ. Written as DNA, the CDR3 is TGCGCCAGCAGCCTAGCGGGGGGCACAGATACGCAGTATTTT. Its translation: CASSLAGGTDTQYF.

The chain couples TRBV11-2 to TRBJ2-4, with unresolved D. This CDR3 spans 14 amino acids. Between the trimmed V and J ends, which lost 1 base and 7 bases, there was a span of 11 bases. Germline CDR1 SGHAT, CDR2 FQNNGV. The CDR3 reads CASSLAAGRNIQYF. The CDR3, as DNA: TGTGCCAGCAGCTTAGCGGCAGGACGGAACATTCAGTACTTC.

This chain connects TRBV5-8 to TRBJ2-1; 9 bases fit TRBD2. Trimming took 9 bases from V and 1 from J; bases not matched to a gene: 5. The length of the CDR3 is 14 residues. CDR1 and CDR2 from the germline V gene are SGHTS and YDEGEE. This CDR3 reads CAIITSGSYNEQFF. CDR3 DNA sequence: TGTGCCATAATAACTAGCGGGTCCTACAATGAGCAGTTCTTC.

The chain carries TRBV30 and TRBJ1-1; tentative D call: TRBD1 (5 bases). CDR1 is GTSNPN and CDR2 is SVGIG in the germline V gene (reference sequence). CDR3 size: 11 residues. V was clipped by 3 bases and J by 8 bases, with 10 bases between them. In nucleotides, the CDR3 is TGTGCCTGGAGCGAAAAGGGGGAAGCTTTCTTT. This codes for CAWSEKGEAFF.

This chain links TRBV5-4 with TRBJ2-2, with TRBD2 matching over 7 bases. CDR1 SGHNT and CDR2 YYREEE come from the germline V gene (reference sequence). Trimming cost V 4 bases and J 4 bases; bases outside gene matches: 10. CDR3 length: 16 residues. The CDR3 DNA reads TGTGCCAGCAGCGCATTCAGCGGGGTAGGCACCGGGGAGCTGTTTTTT. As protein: CASSAFSGVGTGELFF.